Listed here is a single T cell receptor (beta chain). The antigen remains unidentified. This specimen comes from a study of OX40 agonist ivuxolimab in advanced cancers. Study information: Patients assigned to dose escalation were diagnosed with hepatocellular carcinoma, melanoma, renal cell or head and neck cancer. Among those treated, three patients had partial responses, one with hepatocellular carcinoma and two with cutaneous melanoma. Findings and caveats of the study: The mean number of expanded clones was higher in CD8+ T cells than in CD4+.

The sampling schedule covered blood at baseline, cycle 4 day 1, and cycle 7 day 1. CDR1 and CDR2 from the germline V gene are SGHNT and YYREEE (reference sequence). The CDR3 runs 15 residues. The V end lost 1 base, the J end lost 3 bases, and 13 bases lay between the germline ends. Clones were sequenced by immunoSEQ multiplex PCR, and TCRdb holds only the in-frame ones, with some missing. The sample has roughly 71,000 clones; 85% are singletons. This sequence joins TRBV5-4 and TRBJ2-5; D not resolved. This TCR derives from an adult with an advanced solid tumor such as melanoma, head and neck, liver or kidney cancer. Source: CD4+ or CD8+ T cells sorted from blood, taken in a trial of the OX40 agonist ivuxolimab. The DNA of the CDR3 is TGTGCCAGCAGCTTGAGGGTCAGTGGAGAAGAGACCCAGTACTTC. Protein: CASSLRVSGEETQYF.